The rows below give T cell receptor beta chains drawn from one sample of a study of cytomegalovirus exposure and HLA in healthy donors. The protocol was immunoSEQ multiplex PCR, while the TCRdb copy is restricted to in-frame clones and leaves out a portion. The table records roughly 150,000 clones, about 80% of them present only once. Input material: PBMCs. The receptors were gathered from a male donor in good health and CMV-seronegative. CDR3s include the opening cysteine and the closing phenylalanine or tryptophan. D genes are given only for firm matches. Only part of the rows carry a size: once, few, many, or a class if the clone is expanded.

J gene: TRBJ1-3
V gene: TRBV11-2
clone size: .
D gene: TRBD1
CDR3 DNA: TGTGCCAGCAGCGCGATACAGGGGGCTTCTGGAAACACCATATATTTT
CDR3 protein: CASSAIQGASGNTIYF

J gene: TRBJ2-2
V gene: TRBV5-4
clone size: .
D gene: .
CDR3 DNA: TGTGCCAGCTCCCCGTGGGGCAGGAGGAACACCGGGGAGCTGTTTTTT
CDR3 protein: CASSPWGRRNTGELFF

J gene: TRBJ2-7
V gene: TRBV11-2
clone size: once
D gene: .
CDR3 DNA: TGTGCCAGCAGCTTACTCGGGGAGAGATACTACGAGCAGTACTTC
CDR3 protein: CASSLLGERYYEQYF

J gene: TRBJ2-7
V gene: TRBV27
clone size: .
D gene: .
CDR3 DNA: TGTGCCAGCAGTTTATGGGGCAGTCCCTACGAGCAGTACTTC
CDR3 protein: CASSLWGSPYEQYF

J gene: TRBJ1-2
V gene: TRBV30
clone size: .
D gene: TRBD1
CDR3 DNA: TGTGCCTGGAGTGACCCCGGAGGGGGCTACAGTGGCTACACCTTC
CDR3 protein: CAWSDPGGGYSGYTF

J gene: TRBJ2-1
V gene: TRBV27
clone size: .
D gene: TRBD2
CDR3 DNA: TGTGCCAGCAGTTTCCTGACTAGCGGGTCCTACAATGAGCAGTTCTTC
CDR3 protein: CASSFLTSGSYNEQFF

J gene: TRBJ1-1
V gene: TRBV7-2
clone size: .
D gene: .
CDR3 DNA: TGTGCCAGCAGCTGGGGGGGGGCGGGTGAAGCTTTCTTT
CDR3 protein: CASSWGGAGEAFF

J gene: TRBJ2-2
V gene: TRBV9
clone size: .
D gene: .
CDR3 DNA: TGTGCCAGCAGCGTAGGCGGCGGAACGATCACCGGGGAGCTGTTTTTT
CDR3 protein: CASSVGGGTITGELFF

J gene: TRBJ1-3
V gene: TRBV30
clone size: .
D gene: .
CDR3 DNA: TGTGCCTGGGCGCCGGGGATCGGCTCTGGAAACACCATATATTTT
CDR3 protein: CAWAPGIGSGNTIYF

J gene: TRBJ1-2
V gene: TRBV6-5
clone size: .
D gene: TRBD1
CDR3 DNA: TGTGCCAGCAGTCGACAGGGGCGATCCTCCTATGGCTACACCTTC
CDR3 protein: CASSRQGRSSYGYTF

J gene: TRBJ2-2
V gene: TRBV9
clone size: few
D gene: TRBD2
CDR3 DNA: TGTGCCAGCAGCGAACTAGCGGGGAACACCGGGGAGCTGTTTTTT
CDR3 protein: CASSELAGNTGELFF

J gene: TRBJ2-7
V gene: TRBV7-2
clone size: .
D gene: TRBD1
CDR3 DNA: TGTGCCAGCAGCCCGGACAGGTACGAGCAGTACTTC
CDR3 protein: CASSPDRYEQYF

J gene: TRBJ2-3
V gene: TRBV7-7
clone size: .
D gene: TRBD1
CDR3 DNA: TGTGCCAGCAGCCCGGACAGGGTTGATCTGTATTTT
CDR3 protein: CASSPDRVDLYF

J gene: TRBJ2-1
V gene: TRBV7-2
clone size: .
D gene: TRBD1
CDR3 DNA: TGTGCCAGCAGCTTAGCTCCACAGGGGGCAAGTGAGCAGTTCTTC
CDR3 protein: CASSLAPQGASEQFF

J gene: TRBJ2-2
V gene: TRBV10-3
clone size: .
D gene: .
CDR3 DNA: TGTGCCATCAGTGTTCGGACCGGGGAGCTGTTTTTT
CDR3 protein: CAISVRTGELFF

J gene: TRBJ2-2
V gene: TRBV5-4
clone size: .
D gene: .
CDR3 DNA: TGTGCCAGCGGACAATTAAAACCGAACACCGGGGAGCTGTTTTTT
CDR3 protein: CASGQLKPNTGELFF

J gene: TRBJ2-1
V gene: TRBV4-2
clone size: few
D gene: TRBD2
CDR3 DNA: TGTGCCAGCAGCCAAGATCCGGCTAGCGGGGTCAATGAGCAGTTCTTC
CDR3 protein: CASSQDPASGVNEQFF

J gene: TRBJ2-7
V gene: TRBV15
clone size: .
D gene: .
CDR3 DNA: TGTGCCACCAGCAGCCCCGGGGGCTACGAGCAGTACTTC
CDR3 protein: CATSSPGGYEQYF

J gene: TRBJ1-4
V gene: TRBV15
clone size: .
D gene: .
CDR3 DNA: TGTGCCACCAGCCCCCGACAGAGAAACAATGAAAAACTGTTTTTT
CDR3 protein: CATSPRQRNNEKLFF

J gene: TRBJ2-1
V gene: TRBV5-1
clone size: .
D gene: TRBD2
CDR3 DNA: TGCGCCAGCAGCTTGCTTATGACTAGCCGTCAGGGGCAGTTCTTC
CDR3 protein: CASSLLMTSRQGQFF

J gene: TRBJ2-1
V gene: TRBV7-9
clone size: once
D gene: .
CDR3 DNA: TGTGCCAGCAGCGTGACTTATAGCGATGAGCAGTTCTTC
CDR3 protein: CASSVTYSDEQFF